This TCR beta chain is drawn from a study of T-cell memory formation after mild COVID-19. As for the study in general: Most TCR clusters belonged to a single donor. Study-level findings and limits: The appearance of some responding clones in pre-infection memory suggested that cross-reactive memory joined. Second-wave clones that peaked on day 37 lacked confirmed SARS-CoV-2 specificity.

TCRdb passed the 5' RACE reads through MiXCR, listing each CDR3 protein once. The profile covers approximately 290,000 distinct CDR3 sequences, with 8.2% appearing a single time and about 22% taken by the ten largest. V trimming: 4 bases; J trimming: 0 bases; junction bases outside the gene matches: 3. CDR1 and CDR2 (germline): SGHTA, FQGNSA. This CDR3 has 14 residues. This clonotype has more than one count but fewer than ten. Its target is unknown. The clonotype was recovered from a man between 18 and 29 years old who had mild COVID-19 (a few samples of this study predate the infection). Cell type and time point are not known. Sequencing was done on a sample of PBMCs or a T cell subset sorted from them (not recorded which). The chain couples TRBV7-2 to TRBJ2-7, with 7 bases lining up with TRBD1. This chain's CDR3 is CASSSRQGSYEQYF. The CDR3 coding sequence is TGTGCCAGCAGCTCCAGACAGGGCTCCTACGAGCAGTACTTC.